These T cell receptor beta chains were read from a single sample in a study of T cell responses to AZD1222 COVID-19 vaccine. Method: immunoSEQ multiplex PCR; TCRdb's copy keeps in-frame clones and lacks some. The sample includes 130,000 or so clones, about 88% seen only once; the top ten take 25% to 30%. This sample comprised peripheral blood, obtained on day 0 of AZD1222 vaccination. The receptors were sampled from an adult in good health. Each CDR3 is given with its conserved first and last residue. D genes are given only for firm matches. Some rows mark clone size as missing; the rest say once, few, many or name a class of expanded clone.

abundance	d_gene	j_gene	v_gene	CDR3aa	CDR3nt
.	.	TRBJ1-3	TRBV2	CASSGGVAFSGNTIYF	TGTGCCAGCAGTGGTGGGGTAGCCTTCTCTGGAAACACCATATATTTT
.	.	TRBJ1-2	TRBV7-9	CASSLGRVNYGYTF	TGTGCCAGCAGCTTGGGCAGGGTAAACTATGGCTACACCTTC
.	.	TRBJ2-1	TRBV3-1/TRBV3-2	CASSYGQSNEQFF	TGTGCCAGCAGCTATGGACAATCCAATGAGCAGTTCTTC
.	.	TRBJ2-3	TRBV12-5	CASGLKTDTQYF	TGTGCTAGTGGTTTAAAAACAGATACGCAGTATTTT
.	.	TRBJ1-6	TRBV7-3	CASSLQGNNSPLHF	TGTGCCAGCAGCTTACAGGGGAATAATTCACCCCTCCACTTT
.	.	TRBJ1-2	TRBV5-6	CASSRQSYGYTF	TGTGCCAGCAGCCGACAGTCCTATGGCTACACCTTC
.	.	TRBJ1-1	TRBV7-9	CASSLAAGRVTEAFF	TGTGCCAGCAGCTTAGCCGCGGGGAGGGTGACTGAAGCTTTCTTT
.	.	TRBJ2-7	TRBV6-5	CASSPPGHRSWYF	TGTGCCAGCAGTCCGCCGGGACATCGATCTTGGTACTTC
.	TRBD1	TRBJ1-4	TRBV7-9	CASSRRTGTNEKLFF	TGTGCCAGCAGCCGGAGGACAGGGACCAATGAAAAACTGTTTTTT
.	.	TRBJ1-3	TRBV3-1/TRBV3-2	CASSHRTDSGNTIYF	TGTGCCAGCAGCCACCGGACGGACTCTGGAAACACCATATATTTT
few	.	TRBJ1-6	TRBV4-1	CASSQESQSSYNSPLHF	TGCGCCAGCAGCCAAGAATCCCAGAGCTCCTATAATTCACCCCTCCACTTT